Following are 7 T cell receptor beta chains from one sample sequenced in a study of tumor-infiltrating lymphocytes in primary liver carcinoma (dated by TCRdb to 2017 to 2019). Without any cell sorting, total RNA and DNA were co-extracted from approximately 22-30 mg of bulk tissue using the AllPrep DNA/RNA mini kit. The sequencing machine was an Illumina HiSeq 2500. TCRbeta-specific cDNA was reverse-transcribed from roughly 500 ng total RNA using a constant-region primer and ProtoScript II reverse transcriptase. TCRbeta libraries were built with three nested multiplex PCR rounds, a slightly modified ARM-PCR procedure. Each of the first two PCR rounds ran for roughly 9 cycles and used multiplex TRBV1-TRBV30 forward primers together with a Cbeta reverse primer. The raw public data were reprocessed by TCRdb itself: fastp quality trimming at Q25, MiXCR clonotype calling, in-frame beta chains only. Rows matching on CDR3 protein sequence are summarized as one entry with the most common DNA and genes. For this sample the table gives approximately 30,000 distinct CDR3 sequences, of which about 79% were detected only once. The ten largest clones represent around 33% of the sample.

Sequenced input: liver tumor tissue from sampling region 5. This sample's cell subset or site label indicates: tumor region T5, tumor centre. Receptor source: a middle-aged man with primary liver carcinoma and hepatitis B virus infection.

In the case of this clonotype: This clone may be a read error of a much larger clone one base away. V and J are TRBV7-9 and TRBJ2-3, with TRBD2 identical over 12 bases. This CDR3 is 17 amino acids long. CDR1 is SEHNR, CDR2 FQNEAQ, per germline (reference sequence). Written as DNA, the CDR3 is TGTGCCAGCAGCCAAACTAGCGGGGGGACTAGCACAGATACGCGGTATTTT. Translation: CASSQTSGGTSTDTRYF.

As regards this clonotype: This may be a read error: a much more frequent sequence differs by one nucleotide. The genes are TRBV13 and TRBJ1-1; perhaps TRBD1 as D (5 bases). The CDR3 is 14 amino acids. CDR1 PRHDT and CDR2 FYEKMQ come from the germline V gene (reference sequence). The V gene lost 4 bases and the J gene lost 13 bases, with 22 bases spanning the gap. The CDR3 DNA follows: TGTGCCAGCAGCTCGCGGGGCAGGAACACTGGAGTTTTCTTT. This sequence encodes CASSSRGRNTGVFF.

Ten or more counts support this clonotype. The rearrangement joins TRBV7-9 to TRBJ1-1, with 11 bases aligning to TRBD1. This CDR3 has 21 residues. Germline V CDR1 and CDR2: SEHNR, FQNEAQ (reference sequence). V trimming: 1 base; J trimming: 3 bases; junction bases outside the gene matches: 19. CDR3 in amino acids: CASSLGRGHGQGALRDTEAFF. The CDR3 region has the DNA TGTGCCAGCAGCTTAGGGCGGGGTCACGGACAGGGGGCGCTTCGGGACACTGAAGCTTTCTTT.

The chain links TRBV6-5 to TRBJ2-7, with D possibly matching TRBD1 (5 bases). Germline V lookup: CDR1 MNHEY, CDR2 SVGAGI. Trimming cost V 7 bases and J 0 bases, with 19 bases left between them. The CDR3 is made up of 16 amino acids. The CDR3 spells CASKSRVGVSSYEQYF. The CDR3 DNA reads as TGTGCCAGCAAAAGCAGGGTAGGCGTTAGCTCCTACGAGCAGTACTTC.

The genes are TRBV5-6 and TRBJ1-2; D unclear. CDR1 is SGHDT, CDR2 YYEEEE, per germline. This CDR3 comprises 13 residues. V was clipped by 8 bases and J by 4 bases, with 15 bases between them. Here the CDR3 DNA reads TGTGCCAGTAGTTTGCAGCAGCCCTATGGCTACACCTTC. It codes for CASSLQQPYGYTF.

This clonotype is labeled as medium-sized. J is TRBJ2-1 and V is TRBV6-2 or TRBV6-3; 9 bases align to TRBD2. Unmatched junction bases numbered 4, after V lost 9 bases and J lost 4 bases. Germline CDR1 is MNHEY and CDR2 is SVGEGT. This CDR3 region has 13 residues. The CDR3 spells CASSGSWYNEQFF. Here the CDR3 DNA reads TGTGCCAGTAGCGGGAGCTGGTACAATGAGCAGTTCTTC.

In regard to this clonotype: One end of the junction is discordant with germline, which a read error may explain. The genes are TRBV5-4 and TRBJ2-2, with TRBD2 as a possible D gene (6 bases). The CDR3 is made up of 16 amino acids. Germline V gene lookup returns CDR1 SGHNT and CDR2 YYREEE (reference sequence). CDR3 DNA: TGTGCCAGCAGTTCGGATGGCGGGGTGAACACCGGGGAGCTGTTGTTT. Protein sequence: CASSSDGGVNTGELLF.